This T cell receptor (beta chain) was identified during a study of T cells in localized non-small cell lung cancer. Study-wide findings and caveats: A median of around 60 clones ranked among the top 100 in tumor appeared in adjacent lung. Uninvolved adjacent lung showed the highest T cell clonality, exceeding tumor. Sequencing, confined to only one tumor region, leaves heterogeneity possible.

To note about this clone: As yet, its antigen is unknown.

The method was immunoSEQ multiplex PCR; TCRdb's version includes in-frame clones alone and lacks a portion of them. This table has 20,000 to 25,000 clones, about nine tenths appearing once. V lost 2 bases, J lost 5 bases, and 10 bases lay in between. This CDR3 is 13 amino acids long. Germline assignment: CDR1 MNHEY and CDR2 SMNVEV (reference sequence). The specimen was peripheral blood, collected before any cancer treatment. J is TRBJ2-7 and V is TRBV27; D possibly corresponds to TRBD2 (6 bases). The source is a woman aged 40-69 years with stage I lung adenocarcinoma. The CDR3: CASSLIGGNEQYF. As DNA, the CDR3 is TGTGCCAGCAGTTTAATCGGAGGGAACGAGCAGTACTTC.